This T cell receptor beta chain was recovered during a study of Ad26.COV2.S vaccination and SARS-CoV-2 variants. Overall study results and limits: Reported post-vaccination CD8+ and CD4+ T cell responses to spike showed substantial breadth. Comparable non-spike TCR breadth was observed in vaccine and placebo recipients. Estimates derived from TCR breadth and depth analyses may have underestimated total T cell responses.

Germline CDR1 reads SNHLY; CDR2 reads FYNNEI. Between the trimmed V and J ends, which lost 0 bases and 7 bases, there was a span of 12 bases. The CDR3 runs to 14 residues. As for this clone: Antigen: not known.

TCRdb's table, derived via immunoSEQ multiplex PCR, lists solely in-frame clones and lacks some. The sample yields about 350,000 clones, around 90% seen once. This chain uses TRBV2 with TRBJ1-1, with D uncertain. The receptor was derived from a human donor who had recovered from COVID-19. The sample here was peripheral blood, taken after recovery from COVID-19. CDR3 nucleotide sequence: TGTGCCAGCAGTGAAGCGGTGGCCATTCTTGAAGCTTTCTTT. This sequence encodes CASSEAVAILEAFF.